Reported below is one T cell receptor beta chain. Its antigen is unidentified. This CDR3 has 12 residues. The germline gives CDR1 LNHDA, CDR2 SQIVND (reference sequence). V gave up 7 bases and J gave up 4 bases, with 10 bases separating them. The data belong to a study of PD-1 blockade in classical Hodgkin lymphoma. The assay was immunoSEQ multiplex PCR, and TCRdb's table has in-frame clones only and misses some. The sample lists approximately 45,000 clones; approximately 91% were seen once. Time point denoted: newly diagnosed, previously untreated cHL patient sample. Overall study results and limits: Newly diagnosed patients had baseline TCR diversity that was reportedly lower than that of healthy donors.

The chain couples TRBV19 to TRBJ1-2; no firm D call. The clonotype was recovered from a human donor with classical Hodgkin lymphoma. The sequenced sample consisted of peripheral blood mononuclear cells (PBMCs). The CDR3 region is CASTAELYGYTF. For the CDR3, the DNA is TGTGCCAGTACCGCAGAGCTCTATGGCTACACCTTC.